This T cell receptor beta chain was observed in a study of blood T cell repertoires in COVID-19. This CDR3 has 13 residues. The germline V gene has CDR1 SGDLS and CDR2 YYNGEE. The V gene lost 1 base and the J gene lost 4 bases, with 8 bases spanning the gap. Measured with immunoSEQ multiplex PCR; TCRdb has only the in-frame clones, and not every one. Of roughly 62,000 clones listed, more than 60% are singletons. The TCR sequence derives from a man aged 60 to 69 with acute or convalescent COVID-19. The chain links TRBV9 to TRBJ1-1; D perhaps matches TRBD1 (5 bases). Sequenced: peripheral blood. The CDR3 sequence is CASSVHQGTEAFF. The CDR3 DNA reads TGTGCCAGCAGCGTACACCAGGGCACTGAAGCTTTCTTT.